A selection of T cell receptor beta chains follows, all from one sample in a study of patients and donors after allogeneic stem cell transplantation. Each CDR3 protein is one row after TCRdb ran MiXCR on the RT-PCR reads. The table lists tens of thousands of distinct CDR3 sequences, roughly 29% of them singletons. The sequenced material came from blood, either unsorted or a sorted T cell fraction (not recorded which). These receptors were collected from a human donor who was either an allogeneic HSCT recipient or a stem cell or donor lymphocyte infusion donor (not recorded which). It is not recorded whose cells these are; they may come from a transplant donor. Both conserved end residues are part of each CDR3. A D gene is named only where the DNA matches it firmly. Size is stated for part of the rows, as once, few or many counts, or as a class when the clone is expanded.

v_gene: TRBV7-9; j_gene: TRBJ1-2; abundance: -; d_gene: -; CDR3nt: TGTGCCAGCAGACCCCCAGGGAAAGTAGGTGGCTACACCTTC; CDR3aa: CASRPPGKVGGYTF
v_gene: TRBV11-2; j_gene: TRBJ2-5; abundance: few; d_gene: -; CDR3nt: TGTGCCAGCAGCTTAGGATCAAAAGAGACCCAGTACTTC; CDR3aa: CASSLGSKETQYF
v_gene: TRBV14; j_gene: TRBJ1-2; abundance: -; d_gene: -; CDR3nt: TGTGCCAGCAGCCCGCGGGGACAACTGGATGGCTACACCTTC; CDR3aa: CASSPRGQLDGYTF
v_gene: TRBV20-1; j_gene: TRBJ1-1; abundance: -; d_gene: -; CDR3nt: TGCAGTGCTAGAGACCCGACGGGGAACACTGAAGCTTTCTTT; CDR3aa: CSARDPTGNTEAFF
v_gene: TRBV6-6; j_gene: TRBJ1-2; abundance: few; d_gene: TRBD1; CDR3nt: TGTGCCAGCAGTCGACAGGGTAACGGCTACACCTTC; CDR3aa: CASSRQGNGYTF
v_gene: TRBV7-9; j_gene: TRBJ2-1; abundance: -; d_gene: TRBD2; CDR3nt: TGTGCCAGCAGCTTCCCGAGCGGGAAGACCTACAATGAGCAGTTCTTC; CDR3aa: CASSFPSGKTYNEQFF
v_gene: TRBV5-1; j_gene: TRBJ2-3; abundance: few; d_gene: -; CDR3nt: TGCGCCAGCAGCTTGGGCAGGATCACAGATACGCAGTATTTT; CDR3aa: CASSLGRITDTQYF
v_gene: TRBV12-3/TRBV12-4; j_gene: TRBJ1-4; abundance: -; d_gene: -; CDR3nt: TGTGCCAGCAGTTTAGGGGCTAATGAAAAACTGTTTTTT; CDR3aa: CASSLGANEKLFF
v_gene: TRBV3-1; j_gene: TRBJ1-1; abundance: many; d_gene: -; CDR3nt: TGTGCCAGCAGCCAAATCCAAAACAGGGAAACTTTCTTT; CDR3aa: CASSQIQNRETFF
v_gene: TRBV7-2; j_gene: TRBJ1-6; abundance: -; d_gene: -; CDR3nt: TGTGCCAGCAGCCCCGGGACAATTCAGTCACCCCTCCACTTT; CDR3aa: CASSPGTIQSPLHF
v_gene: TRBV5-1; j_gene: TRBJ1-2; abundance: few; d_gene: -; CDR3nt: TGCGCCAGCAGCTTGCCCTCTTCGTTGTCTATCTATGGCTACACCTTC; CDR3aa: CASSLPSSLSIYGYTF
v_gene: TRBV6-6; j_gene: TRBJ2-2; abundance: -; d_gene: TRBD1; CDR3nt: TGTGCCAGCAGCCGGACAGGGGACACCGGGGAGCTGTTTTTT; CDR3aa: CASSRTGDTGELFF
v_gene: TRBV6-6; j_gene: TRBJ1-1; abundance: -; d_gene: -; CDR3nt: TGTGCCAGCAGTTACTCATTCAGGGAAAGTGAAGCTTTCTTT; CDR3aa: CASSYSFRESEAFF
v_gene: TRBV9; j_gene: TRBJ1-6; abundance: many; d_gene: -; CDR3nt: TGTGCCAGCAGCGTTCTGAATTCACCCCTCCACTTT; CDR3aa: CASSVLNSPLHF
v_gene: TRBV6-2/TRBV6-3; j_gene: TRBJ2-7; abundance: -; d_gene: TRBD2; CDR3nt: TGTGCCAGCAGTTTCTCGGGGCTAGCGGATTACGAGCAGTACTTC; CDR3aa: CASSFSGLADYEQYF
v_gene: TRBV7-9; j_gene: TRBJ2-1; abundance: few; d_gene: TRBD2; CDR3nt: TGTGCCAGCAGCGGGCCTCTAGCGGGAGCCTACAATGAGCAGTTCTTC; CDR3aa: CASSGPLAGAYNEQFF
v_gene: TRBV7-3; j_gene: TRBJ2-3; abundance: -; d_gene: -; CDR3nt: TGTGCCAGCAGCTCCCCGGGGTCCACAGATACGCAGTATTTT; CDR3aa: CASSSPGSTDTQYF
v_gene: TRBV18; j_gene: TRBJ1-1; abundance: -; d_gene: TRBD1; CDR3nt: TGTGCCAGCTCAGTGCAGGGGGGGGACACTGAAGCTTTCTTT; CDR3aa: CASSVQGGDTEAFF
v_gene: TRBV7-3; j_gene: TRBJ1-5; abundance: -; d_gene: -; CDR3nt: TGTGCCAGCAGCCGGGGGCCTGGGAGGCCCCAGCATTTT; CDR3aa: CASSRGPGRPQHF
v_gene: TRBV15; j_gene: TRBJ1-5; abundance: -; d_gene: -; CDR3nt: TGTGCCACCAGCAGCTTAGGGGTCGGACAGCCCCAGCATTTT; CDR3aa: CATSSLGVGQPQHF
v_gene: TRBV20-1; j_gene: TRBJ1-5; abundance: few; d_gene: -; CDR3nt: TGCAGTGCTAGCGACGGGCAGGGGTATCAGCCCCAGCATTTT; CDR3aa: CSASDGQGYQPQHF
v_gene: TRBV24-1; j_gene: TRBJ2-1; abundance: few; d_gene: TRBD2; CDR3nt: TGTGCCACCAGTCCGGGAGGGACGAATGAGCAGTTCTTC; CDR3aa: CATSPGGTNEQFF
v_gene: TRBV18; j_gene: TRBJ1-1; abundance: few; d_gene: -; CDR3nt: TGTGCCAGCTCACCACCTACCGATGGGAGTTCAACTTTTAGGACTGAAGCTTTCTTT; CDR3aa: CASSPPTDGSSTFRTEAFF
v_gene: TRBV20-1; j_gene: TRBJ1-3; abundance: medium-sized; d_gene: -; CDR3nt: TGCAGTGCTAGGACGATTTTGGGAAACACCATATATTTT; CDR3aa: CSARTILGNTIYF
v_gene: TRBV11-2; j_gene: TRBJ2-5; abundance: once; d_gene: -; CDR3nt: TGTGCCAGCAGCTTACGACTATTCCAAGAGACCCAGTACTTC; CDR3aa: CASSLRLFQETQYF
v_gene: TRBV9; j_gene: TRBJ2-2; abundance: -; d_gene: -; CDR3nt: TGTGCCAGCAGCGTAGCCGAGGGTTCGAACACCGGGGAGCTGTTTTTT; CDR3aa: CASSVAEGSNTGELFF
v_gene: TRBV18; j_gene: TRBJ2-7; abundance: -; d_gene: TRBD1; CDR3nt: TGTGCCAGCTCACCAGAGACAGGGGAGAGCGAGCAGTACTTC; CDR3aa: CASSPETGESEQYF
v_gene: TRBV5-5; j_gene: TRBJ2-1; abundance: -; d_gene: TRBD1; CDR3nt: TGTGCCAGCAGCTTGCGACAGGGGGGGTACAATGAGCAGTTCTTC; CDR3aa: CASSLRQGGYNEQFF
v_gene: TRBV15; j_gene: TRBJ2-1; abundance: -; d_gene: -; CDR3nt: TGTGCCACCAGCAGGGACCCGGGGGCCCCTCGGGCTGAGCAGTTCTTC; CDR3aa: CATSRDPGAPRAEQFF
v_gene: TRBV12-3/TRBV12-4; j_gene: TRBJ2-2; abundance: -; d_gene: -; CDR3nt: TGTGCCAGCAGCCAGACCACCACCGGGGAGCTGTTTTTT; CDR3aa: CASSQTTTGELFF
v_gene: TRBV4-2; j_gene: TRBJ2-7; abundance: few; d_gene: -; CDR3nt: TGTGCCAGCAGCCAAGCGCCTAGCAAGTACGAGCAGTACTTC; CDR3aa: CASSQAPSKYEQYF
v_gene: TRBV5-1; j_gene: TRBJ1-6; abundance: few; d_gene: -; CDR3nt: TGCGCCAGCGGGAACGCGGGAAATTCACCCCTCCACTTT; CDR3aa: CASGNAGNSPLHF
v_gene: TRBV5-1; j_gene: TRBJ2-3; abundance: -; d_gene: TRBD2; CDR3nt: TGCGCCAGCAGCTCAAGCGGGACTGGAACAGATACGCAGTATTTT; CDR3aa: CASSSSGTGTDTQYF
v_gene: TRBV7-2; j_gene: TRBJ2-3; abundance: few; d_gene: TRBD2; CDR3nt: TGTGCCAGCCAACTAGCGGGAGGCACAGATACGCAGTATTTT; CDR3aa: CASQLAGGTDTQYF
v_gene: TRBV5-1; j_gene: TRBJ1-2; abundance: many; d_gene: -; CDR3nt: TGCGCCAGCAGCTTGGCCCCTCAGGTGGTCCAATATGGCTACACCTTC; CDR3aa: CASSLAPQVVQYGYTF
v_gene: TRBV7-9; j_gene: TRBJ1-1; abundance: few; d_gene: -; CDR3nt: TGTGCCAGCAGCTTCAACCCAGGCAGTGCCCTGAACACTGAAGCTTTCTTT; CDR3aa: CASSFNPGSALNTEAFF
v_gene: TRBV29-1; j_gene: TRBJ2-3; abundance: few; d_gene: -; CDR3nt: TGCAGCGTTGAATCAACACGGTTTCGAGATACGCAGTATTTT; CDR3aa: CSVESTRFRDTQYF
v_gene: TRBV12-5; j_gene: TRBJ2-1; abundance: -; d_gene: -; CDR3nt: TGTGCTAGTGGTTTGGCCTTCCCTCGGAATGAGCAGTTCTTC; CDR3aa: CASGLAFPRNEQFF